The clone carrying this T cell receptor beta chain was detected many times. V lost 5 bases and J lost 2; bases outside the gene matches: 5. This CDR3 comprises 16 residues. Germline values: CDR1 SGHVS, CDR2 FQNEAQ. These data are taken from a study of T-cell reconstitution after alpha-beta-depleted transplantation in children. Unique molecular identifiers were built into the TCRbeta library. TCRdb analysed the PCR reads with MiXCR anew, one entry per CDR3 protein. The sample lists some 600,000 distinct CDR3 sequences, around 16% occurring once. The sample consisted of PBMCs from the stem cell graft donor, taken from the stem cell graft. The chain joins TRBV7-8 to TRBJ2-1; 11 bases align to TRBD1. The origin of this receptor is a human donor who donated a stem cell graft to a child with acute myeloid leukemia. CDR3: CASSPGTGGTYNEQFF. The CDR3 DNA is TGTGCCAGCAGCCCTGGGACAGGGGGTACCTACAATGAGCAGTTCTTC.